The 21 T cell receptor beta chains below come from one sample, sequenced in a study of blood T cells in healthy people across ages. Primed by a sample-barcoded 5' primer and a J-beta primer mix, a second PCR proceeded for about 7 to 12 cycles. TCRdb analysed the 5' RACE reads with MiXCR anew, one entry per CDR3 protein. The table records roughly 800,000 distinct CDR3 sequences, roughly 60% of them present only once. The sequenced sample consisted of blood. These receptors were obtained from a man younger than 40 in good health.

J is TRBJ1-2 and V is TRBV20-1; D is possibly TRBD1 (6 bases). Germline values: CDR1 DFQATT, CDR2 SNEGSKA (reference sequence). V was clipped by 4 bases and J by 2 bases, with 11 bases between them. The length of the CDR3 is 13 residues. The CDR3 reads CSATGQGNYGYTF. CDR3 coding DNA: TGCAGTGCTACCGGCCAGGGGAACTATGGCTACACCTTC.

The chain combines TRBV5-6 with TRBJ2-6; 10 nucleotides agree with TRBD1. V gave up 4 bases and J gave up 2 bases; unmatched junction bases: 6. Germline CDR1 and CDR2: SGHDT and YYEEEE. The CDR3 is 17 amino acids. The CDR3 region has the DNA TGTGCCAGCAGCGGGGACAGGGGCGGAGCTGGGGCCAACGTCCTGACTTTC. It is translated as CASSGDRGGAGANVLTF.

The table lists this clonotype with a few counts. The rearrangement uses TRBV6-6 and TRBJ1-2; D gene ambiguous. The ends were cut back, 6 bases at V and 8 bases at J, with 19 bases in the middle. Germline V gene sequence: CDR1 MNHNY, CDR2 SVGAGI (reference sequence). The CDR3 totals 14 residues. In DNA, the CDR3 is TGTGCCAGCAGCCCACCGGGAGGTCCAGGCGGCTACACCTTC. Protein: CASSPPGGPGGYTF.

This chain links TRBV4-3 with TRBJ1-4; the D is unclear. The CDR3 loop spans 13 amino acids. Trimming pared 1 base from V and 10 bases from J, leaving 10 bases between. CDR1 and CDR2 (germline): LGHNA, YSLEER. The CDR3, as DNA: TGCGCCAGCAGCCAAGTCTCGAATAGAAAACTGTTTTTT. Translation gives CASSQVSNRKLFF.

The rearrangement links TRBV7-9 to TRBJ1-2; D uncertain. Germline-derived CDR1 and CDR2 are SEHNR and FQNEAQ (reference sequence). The CDR3 has 13 amino acids. V was clipped by 4 bases and J by 6 bases, with 12 bases between them. CDR3 loop: CASSSNLRDGYTF. In DNA, the CDR3 is TGTGCCAGCAGCTCGAACCTGCGGGATGGCTACACCTTC. Together with reference TRBV7-9 and TRBJ1-2, the CDR3 gives the full variable domain: DTGVSQNPRHKITKRGQNVTFRCDPISEHNRLYWYRQTLGQGPEFLTYFQNEAQLEKSRLLSDRFSAERPKGSFSTLEIQRTEQGDSAMYLCASSSNLRDGYTFGSGTRLTVV.

The chain recombines TRBV11-2 with TRBJ2-1; D is unresolved. The CDR3 runs 13 residues. Trimming removed 0 bases at V and 10 bases at J, with 10 bases between. Looked up from germline, CDR1 is SGHAT and CDR2 is FQNNGV. The CDR3 is CASSLEPLREQFF. The CDR3 DNA follows: TGTGCCAGCAGCTTAGAGCCCCTACGGGAGCAGTTCTTC.

This clonotype was counted only a few times. The chain is built from TRBV6-2 or TRBV6-3 and TRBJ2-7; a possible D gene is TRBD2 (5 bases). The DNA matches TRBJ2-5 better at its end, which makes the J call doubtful. CDR3 length: 13 amino acids. Germline assignment: CDR1 MNHEY and CDR2 SVGEGT. The CDR3 bases are TGTGCCAGCAGTCCTACTAGGGAAGAGACCCAGTACTTC. As protein: CASSPTREETQYF.

Only a few counts were recorded for this clonotype. J is TRBJ2-4 and V is TRBV20-1; TRBD1 matches at 8 bases. The germline V gene has CDR1 DFQATT and CDR2 SNEGSKA (reference sequence). The CDR3 totals 15 residues. V was pared by 0 bases and J by 6 bases, with 7 bases of the junction left unmatched. The CDR3: CSARDPGQGLNIQYF. For the CDR3, the DNA is TGCAGTGCTAGAGACCCCGGACAGGGATTAAACATTCAGTACTTC.

V gene TRBV6-6 combines with J gene TRBJ2-7, with no clear D. V lost 5 bases and J 5 bases, leaving 16 bases between the germline ends. Germline V gene lookup returns CDR1 MNHNY and CDR2 SVGAGI (reference sequence). The CDR3 has 14 residues. CDR3 coding DNA: TGTGCCAGCAGTCCCCTCCCAGGACCCCACGAGCAGTACTTC. It encodes CASSPLPGPHEQYF.

This clonotype was observed a handful of times. This chain joins TRBV4-2 and TRBJ2-7; the match to TRBD1 covers 7 bases. Germline V lookup: CDR1 LGHNA, CDR2 YNFKEQ. Trimming at V came to 0 bases and at J to 5 bases, leaving 1 base not matched to a gene. The CDR3 has 13 residues. The CDR3 here is CASSQDDRDEQYF. In nucleotides, the CDR3 is TGTGCCAGCAGCCAAGATGACAGGGACGAGCAGTACTTC.

The chain combines TRBV7-2 with TRBJ2-7; maybe TRBD1 (5 bases). The CDR3 extends over 14 amino acids. The germline gives CDR1 SGHTA, CDR2 FQGNSA. The V gene lost 5 bases and the J gene lost 4 bases, with 15 bases spanning the gap. CDR3 nucleotides: TGTGCCAGCAGCCCACCCGACAGTTTGTACGAGCAGTACTTC. Translating it yields CASSPPDSLYEQYF.

The rearrangement joins TRBV2 to TRBJ1-4; TRBD1 aligns across 8 bases. V dropped 7 bases and J dropped 4; count of bases not matched to a gene: 5. The CDR3 loop spans 14 amino acids. CDR1 and CDR2 (germline): SNHLY, FYNNEI. CDR3 region: CASTWTGSNEKLFF. In DNA, the CDR3 is TGTGCCAGCACCTGGACAGGGAGTAATGAAAAACTGTTTTTT.

This clonotype was seen more than once but under ten times. The V call is TRBV3-1, the J call TRBJ2-5, with TRBD1 matching 8 bases. Germline V CDR1 and CDR2: LGHDT, YNNKEL (reference sequence). Trimming cost V 5 bases and J 5 bases; bases outside gene matches: 7. The CDR3 runs 14 residues. CDR3 amino acids: CASSGETGEETQYF. The CDR3, as DNA: TGTGCCAGCAGCGGAGAGACAGGGGAGGAGACCCAGTACTTC.

This clonotype has just a few counts. The chain recombines TRBV29-1 with TRBJ2-3; the D call may be TRBD1 or TRBD2 (5 bases each). V lost 5 bases and J 6 bases, leaving 18 bases between the germline ends. The CDR3 covers 14 residues. Germline V gives CDR1 SQVTM, CDR2 ANQGSEA. This CDR3 is CSVQMDGATDTQYF. In DNA form, the CDR3 reads TGCAGCGTTCAAATGGACGGGGCCACGGATACGCAGTATTTT.

CDR3: CASSSTDSQETQYF. Here the CDR3 DNA reads TGTGCCAGCAGCTCCACCGACAGCCAAGAGACCCAGTACTTC. This sequence joins TRBV5-6 and TRBJ2-5; TRBD1 might be the D (5 bases). The CDR3 has 14 amino acids. The V gene's germline CDR1 is SGHDT and CDR2 YYEEEE. Between the trimmed V and J ends, which lost 3 bases and 1 base, there was a span of 10 bases.

The rearrangement uses TRBV25-1 and TRBJ2-3, with unresolved D. The CDR3 contains 18 residues. The germline CDR1 and CDR2 sequences are MGHDK and SYGVNS. Trimming took 1 base from V and 2 from J, leaving 19 bases between them. DNA for the CDR3: TGTGCCAGCAGTGAATCCTCCCGGGCACCGCTGAACACAGATACGCAGTATTTT. As protein: CASSESSRAPLNTDTQYF.

V usage is TRBV6-1 and J usage is TRBJ2-7; possibly TRBD1 for D (5 bases). Germline V gene data show CDR1 as MNHNS and CDR2 as SASEGT. Trimming pared 11 bases from V and 0 bases from J, leaving 17 bases between. The CDR3 totals 14 residues. The CDR3 spells CAARTGISSYEQYF. Written as DNA, the CDR3 is TGTGCCGCCCGTACAGGCATTTCCTCCTACGAGCAGTACTTC.

This clonotype occurred a few times. J is TRBJ2-3 and V is TRBV10-3, with 10 bases matching TRBD2. With 6 bases clipped from V and 2 bases from J, the junction kept 5 bases outside the gene matches. The germline CDR1 and CDR2 sequences are ENHRY and SYGVKD. The CDR3 covers 15 residues. CDR3 protein: CAISNGLADTDTQYF. The CDR3 DNA is TGTGCCATCAGCAACGGACTAGCGGACACAGATACGCAGTATTTT.

J is TRBJ2-1 and V is TRBV6-2 or TRBV6-3; TRBD2 agrees at 7 bases. Unmatched junction bases numbered 13, after V lost 3 bases and J lost 5 bases. The length of the CDR3 is 17 residues. Germline CDR1 MNHEY, CDR2 SVGEGT. The CDR3 coding sequence is TGTGCCAGCAGTTATGCTCAGGCGGGAGAATCAGACAATGAGCAGTTCTTC. It is translated as CASSYAQAGESDNEQFF.

The CDR3 DNA is TGCAGTGCTAGAGATTTACGTGGACAGATATCCTATGGCTACACCTTC. Residues: CSARDLRGQISYGYTF. The chain uses TRBV20-1 and TRBJ1-2, with D tentatively TRBD1 (6 bases). V was clipped by 0 bases and J by 4 bases, with 18 bases between them. CDR1 is DFQATT, CDR2 SNEGSKA, per germline (reference sequence). The CDR3 is 16 amino acids.

The J gene is TRBJ2-1, the V gene TRBV27, with 13 nucleotides matching TRBD2. This CDR3 has 15 amino acids. Germline CDR1 is MNHEY and CDR2 is SMNVEV (reference sequence). V lost 4 bases, J lost 14 bases, and 11 bases stayed unmatched. In nucleotides, the CDR3 is TGTGCCAGCAGTTGGGGGACTAGCGGGATGTCTGAAAAGTTCTTC. Translation gives CASSWGTSGMSEKFF.